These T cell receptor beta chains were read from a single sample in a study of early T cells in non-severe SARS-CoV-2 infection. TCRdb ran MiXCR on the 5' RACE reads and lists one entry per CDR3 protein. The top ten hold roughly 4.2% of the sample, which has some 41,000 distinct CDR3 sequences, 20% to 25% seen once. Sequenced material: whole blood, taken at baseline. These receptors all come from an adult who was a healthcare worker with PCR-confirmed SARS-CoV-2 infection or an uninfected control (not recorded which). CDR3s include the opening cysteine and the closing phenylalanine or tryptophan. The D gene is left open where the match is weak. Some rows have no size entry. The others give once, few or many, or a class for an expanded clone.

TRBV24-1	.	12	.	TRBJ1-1	TGTGCCACCAGTGATTGGGGCGGTGAAGCTTTCTTT	CATSDWGGEAFF
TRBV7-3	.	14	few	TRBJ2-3	TGTGCCAGCAGCTTAGCAGGCCCCCTGAATACGCAGTATTTT	CASSLAGPLNTQYF
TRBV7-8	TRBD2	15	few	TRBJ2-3	TGTGCCAGCAGCCCAAGCCGGGGGGGCCCGGATACGCAGTATTTT	CASSPSRGGPDTQYF
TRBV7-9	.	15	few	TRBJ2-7	TGTGCCAGCAGCTTCTCAGGGGACGGCACCTACGAGCAGTACTTC	CASSFSGDGTYEQYF
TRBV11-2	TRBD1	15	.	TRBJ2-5	TGTGCCAGCAGCTTTAAGACAGGGGGCCAAGAGACCCAGTACTTC	CASSFKTGGQETQYF
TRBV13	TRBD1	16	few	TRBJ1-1	TGTGCCAGCAGCTTAGGGACAGGGAAGATGAACACTGAAGCTTTCTTT	CASSLGTGKMNTEAFF
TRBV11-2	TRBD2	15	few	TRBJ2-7	TGTGCCAGCAGATGGGGTGTGGCTAGCGGGGACGAGCAGTACTTC	CASRWGVASGDEQYF
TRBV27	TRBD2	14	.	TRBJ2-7	TGTGCCAGCAGAATAGCGGGGAGCTCCTACGAGCAGTACTTC	CASRIAGSSYEQYF
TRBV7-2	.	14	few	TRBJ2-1	TGTGCCAGCAGCTTGGCGGGCTCCCTCTGGGGGCAGTTCTTC	CASSLAGSLWGQFF
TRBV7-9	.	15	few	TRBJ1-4	TGTGCCAGCAGCGGGGAAGGGGGAGGTAGTGAAAAACTGTTTTTT	CASSGEGGGSEKLFF
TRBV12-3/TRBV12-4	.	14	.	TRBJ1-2	TGTGCCAGCAGTTTGTGGGGCGAGGGCTATGGCTACACCTTC	CASSLWGEGYGYTF
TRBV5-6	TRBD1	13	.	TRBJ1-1	TGTGCCAGCAGCTTGGGGACAGGGGGCGTAGCTTTCTTT	CASSLGTGGVAFF
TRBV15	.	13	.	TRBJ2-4	TGTGCCAGCCAGCCTGTAGCCAAAAACATTCAGTACTTC	CASQPVAKNIQYF
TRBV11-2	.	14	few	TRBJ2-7	TGTGCCAGCAGCTTAGGTCCAGTCCCGCACGAGCAGTACTTC	CASSLGPVPHEQYF
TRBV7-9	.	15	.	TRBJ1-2	TGTGCCAGCAGCCCCCTTCCAGCGAATAACTATGGCTACACCTTC	CASSPLPANNYGYTF
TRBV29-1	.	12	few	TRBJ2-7	TGCAGCGTTACCAACAGGGGAGGGGAGCAGTACTTC	CSVTNRGGEQYF
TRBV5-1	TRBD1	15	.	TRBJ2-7	TGTGCCAGCAGCTTGGATGAGGGGGCTAGCTACGAGCAGTACTTC	CASSLDEGASYEQYF
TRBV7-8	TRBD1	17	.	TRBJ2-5	TGTGCCAGCAGCTCATCGACCTTACAGGGGGCCCAAGAGACCCAGTACTTC	CASSSSTLQGAQETQYF
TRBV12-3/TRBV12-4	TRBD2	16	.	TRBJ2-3	TGTGCCAGCAGTAGCAGACTAGCGGGGACCACAGATACGCAGTATTTT	CASSSRLAGTTDTQYF
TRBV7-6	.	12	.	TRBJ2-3	TGTGCCAGCAGTCATCGGTCTAATACGCAGTATTTT	CASSHRSNTQYF
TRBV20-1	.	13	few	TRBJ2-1	TGCAGTGTTAACGAGGGACTCCACAATGAGCAGTTCTTC	CSVNEGLHNEQFF
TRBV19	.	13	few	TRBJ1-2	TGTGCCAGTAGGGACCCCAGGGGAGATGGCTACACCTTC	CASRDPRGDGYTF
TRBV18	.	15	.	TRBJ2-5	TGTGCCAGCTCACCTCGGACCCTCCGCGGGGAGACCCAGTACTTC	CASSPRTLRGETQYF
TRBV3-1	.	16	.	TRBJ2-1	TGTGCCAGCAGCCAAGCGGGGGGCCGGTCCTACAATGAGCAGTTCTTC	CASSQAGGRSYNEQFF
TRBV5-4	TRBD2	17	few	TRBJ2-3	TGTGCCAGCAGCCTCCATCTAGCGGACTCTAGCACAGATACGCAGTATTTT	CASSLHLADSSTDTQYF
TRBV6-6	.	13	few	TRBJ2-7	TGTGCCAGCAGTTACCAACAATCCTACGAGCAGTACTTC	CASSYQQSYEQYF
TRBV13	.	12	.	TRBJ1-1	TGTGCCAGCAGCTCTTCGGAGAGAAGGGCTTTCTTT	CASSSSERRAFF
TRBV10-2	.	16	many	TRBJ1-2	TGCGCCAGCAGTCGCTTCGGACAGCCCGCTAACTATGGCTACACCTTC	CASSRFGQPANYGYTF
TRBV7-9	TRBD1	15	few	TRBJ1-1	TGTGCCAGCAGCTTAGCGCTCGGGACAGGGCACGAAGCTTTCTTT	CASSLALGTGHEAFF
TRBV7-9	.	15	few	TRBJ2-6	TGTGCCAGCAGCTTAAGGACGGTCGGGGCCAACGTCCTGACTTTC	CASSLRTVGANVLTF
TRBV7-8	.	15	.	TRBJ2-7	TGTGCCAGCAGCCGCAGTGGGGCTAACATATACGAGCAGTACTTC	CASSRSGANIYEQYF
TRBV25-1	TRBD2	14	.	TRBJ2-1	TGTGCCAGCATGACAGCGGGGACCCTCAATGAGCAGTTCTTC	CASMTAGTLNEQFF
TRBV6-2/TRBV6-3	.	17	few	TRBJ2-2	TGTGCCAGCAGTCATCATTTTGGGCCGGGAGACACCGGGGAGCTGTTTTTT	CASSHHFGPGDTGELFF
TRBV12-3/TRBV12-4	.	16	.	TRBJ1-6	TGTGCCAGCAGTTTATCTCCCGGGTCTAGGGGTTCACCCCTCCACTTT	CASSLSPGSRGSPLHF
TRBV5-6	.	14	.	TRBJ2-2	TGTGCCAGCAGCTTGCTCAGGGGTCCCGGGGAGCTGTTTTTT	CASSLLRGPGELFF
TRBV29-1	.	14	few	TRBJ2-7	TGCAGCGTTGACGGGGGGCAGGGCGCCTACGAGCAGTACTTC	CSVDGGQGAYEQYF
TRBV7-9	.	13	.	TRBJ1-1	TGTGCCAGCAGCTTAGCGTCAGCTACTGAAGCTTTCTTT	CASSLASATEAFF
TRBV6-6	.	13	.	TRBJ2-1	TGTGCCACCACCTTAGTACTGGGCGGTGAGCAGTTCTTC	CATTLVLGGEQFF
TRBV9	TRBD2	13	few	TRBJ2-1	TGTGCCAGCAGCGGGCTAGCGGGGGAAGAGCAGTTCTTC	CASSGLAGEEQFF